These 4 T cell receptor beta chains came from one sample sequenced in a study of metastatic and nonmetastatic thyroid tumors. No patient received treatment before thyroid surgery. TCRdb re-called clones via MiXCR from the PCR reads. The sample lists over 25,000 clones; approximately 7.4% were seen once. The specimen was blood. These receptors originate from a female donor with papillary thyroid cancer or a benign thyroid nodule (not recorded which). Some clones in this sample may be carry-over from other donors' samples.

This clone was recorded at least ten times. This chain joins TRBV11-2 and TRBJ2-3, with TRBD1 matching 9 bases. The CDR3 extends over 16 amino acids. Trimming cost V 2 bases and J 8 bases; bases outside gene matches: 11. Germline-derived CDR1 and CDR2 are SGHAT and FQNNGV. The CDR3 is CASSLSGTGMIGTQYF. The CDR3, as DNA: TGTGCCAGCAGCTTATCTGGGACAGGGATGATCGGTACGCAGTATTTT. The complete variable domain, with remaining parts taken from reference TRBV11-2 and TRBJ2-3, reads EAGVAQSPRYKIIEKRQSVAFWCNPISGHATLYWYQQILGQGPKLLIQFQNNGVVDDSQLPKDRFSAERLKGVDSTLKIQPAKLEDSAVYLCASSLSGTGMIGTQYFGPGTRLTVL.

This clone appeared many times. The genes are TRBV7-9 and TRBJ2-2; no clear D gene. There are 12 residues in the CDR3. The germline V and J ends were trimmed by 3 bases and 3 bases, with 2 bases remaining between them. Germline V gives CDR1 SEHNR, CDR2 FQNEAQ (reference sequence). CDR3 sequence: CASSFHTGELFF. The CDR3 coding sequence is TGTGCCAGCAGCTTCCACACCGGGGAGCTGTTTTTT.

The table lists this clone with many counts. The chain has TRBV10-3 and TRBJ2-7; 10 nucleotides agree with TRBD2. This CDR3 comprises 17 residues. The J segment lost 3 bases and the V segment lost 0 bases, leaving 8 bases of the junction unmatched. Germline V gene lookup returns CDR1 ENHRY and CDR2 SYGVKD. The CDR3 DNA reads TGTGCCATCAGTGAGTCTGTTGGACTAGCGGAGAACTACGAGCAGTACTTC. Amino acid sequence: CAISESVGLAENYEQYF.

In regard to this clone: It may be a read error: a sequence one base away is much more abundant. Other DNA variants within this sample encode the same CDR3. This chain joins TRBV18 and TRBJ2-5; 7 positions agree with TRBD2. Germline CDR1 reads KGHSH; CDR2 reads LQKENI. This CDR3 is built from 14 residues. The CDR3 DNA reads TGTGCCAGCTCACGAGGGACGGGGGGAGAGACCCAATACTTC. Translation gives CASSRGTGGETQYF.